The sequence of this T cell receptor beta chain was determined in a study of brain T cells in children with intractable seizures. The time point is: blood from clinic visit 5 months post-surgery; TSC patient then seizure free. Germline V gives CDR1 GTSNPN, CDR2 SVGIG (reference sequence). V lost 0 bases to trimming and J lost 5 bases, with 8 bases between them. This CDR3 contains 12 residues. Produced via immunoSEQ multiplex PCR; TCRdb's table is partial and in-frame only. The sample records a few hundred thousand clones, about 93% being singletons. This sequence originates from a boy under two years old with tuberous sclerosis and intractable seizures. V and J are TRBV30 and TRBJ2-7; D is ambiguous. The sequenced sample was peripheral blood, obtained roughly 5 months after surgery. CDR3 coding DNA: TGTGCCTGGAGTGTCGGCAGAAACGAGCAGTACTTC. Translated, it gives CAWSVGRNEQYF.